This T cell receptor delta chain originates from a study of gammadelta T cells in human blood. This clone has a handful of counts. What it binds is unknown. This probably arose from a read error, given a far larger clone one base away. The same CDR3 can be traced to other DNA sequences in this sample. This CDR3 is built from 16 residues. Germline CDR1 reads GEAIGNYY; CDR2 reads EKD. Study observations and caveats: Right after birth, innate γδ T cells reportedly expanded polyclonally after microbial exposure.

TCRdb redid clone calling on the RT-PCR reads using CATT. The sample shows roughly 700 delta-chain clones, around 63% of them seen only once. The sample was Vgamma9Vdelta2 gamma-delta T cells from adult blood. The sequence was collected from a human donor. The V gene is TRDV2, the J gene TRDJ1, with 13 bases fitting TRDD3. The CDR3 spells CACDRLGDTVGHKLIF. CDR3 nucleotides: TGTGCCTGTGACAGACTGGGGGATACGGTCGGGCATAAGCTCATCTTT.